This section outlines one T cell receptor (beta chain) sequence together with its context. Its antigen remains unknown. V shed 1 base, J shed 4 bases, and the junction held 1 base outside the gene matches. From germline, CDR1 is LGHNT and CDR2 FRNRAP. This CDR3 contains 14 residues. These data originate in a study of OX40 agonist ivuxolimab in advanced cancers. Overall study context: Patients' therapy was ivuxolimab, an antibody that acts as an agonist of OX40 (CD134). People who had prior anti-PD-1, anti-PD-L1 or anti-CTLA-4 therapy could take part, and around 43% had some.

Study-wide points: The investigators did not determine what antigen specificity the expanded peripheral T cells had.

Sequencing was performed with immunoSEQ multiplex PCR; in TCRdb, only in-frame clones are kept and a portion is missing. This table has 91,000 or so clones, 85% to 90% appearing once. The chain joins TRBV12-5 to TRBJ2-1; 7 bases are a match to TRBD1. The TCR comes from an adult with an advanced solid tumor such as melanoma, head and neck, liver or kidney cancer. Here the sequenced sample was CD4+ or CD8+ T cells sorted from blood, taken in a trial of the OX40 agonist ivuxolimab. The CDR3 DNA sequence: TGTGCTAGTGGTTTGGGACAGGGATACAATGAGCAGTTCTTC. Translated: CASGLGQGYNEQFF. Complete variable domain (other parts from reference TRBV12-5 and TRBJ2-1): DARVTQTPRHKVTEMGQEVTMRCQPILGHNTVFWYRQTMMQGLELLAYFRNRAPLDDSGMPKDRFSAEMPDATLATLKIQPSEPRDSAVYFCASGLGQGYNEQFFGPGTRLTVL.